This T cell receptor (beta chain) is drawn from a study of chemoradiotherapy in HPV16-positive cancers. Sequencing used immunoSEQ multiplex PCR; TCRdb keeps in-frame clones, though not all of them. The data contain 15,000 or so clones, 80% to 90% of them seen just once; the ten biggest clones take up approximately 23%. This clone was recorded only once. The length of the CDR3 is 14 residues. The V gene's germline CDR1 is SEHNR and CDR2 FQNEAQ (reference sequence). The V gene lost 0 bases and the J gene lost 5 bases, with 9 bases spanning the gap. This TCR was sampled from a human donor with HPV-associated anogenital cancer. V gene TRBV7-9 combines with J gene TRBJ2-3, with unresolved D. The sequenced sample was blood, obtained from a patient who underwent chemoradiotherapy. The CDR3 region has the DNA TGTGCCAGCAGCTTAGCGCTTAACGGAGATACGCAGTATTTT. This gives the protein CASSLALNGDTQYF.